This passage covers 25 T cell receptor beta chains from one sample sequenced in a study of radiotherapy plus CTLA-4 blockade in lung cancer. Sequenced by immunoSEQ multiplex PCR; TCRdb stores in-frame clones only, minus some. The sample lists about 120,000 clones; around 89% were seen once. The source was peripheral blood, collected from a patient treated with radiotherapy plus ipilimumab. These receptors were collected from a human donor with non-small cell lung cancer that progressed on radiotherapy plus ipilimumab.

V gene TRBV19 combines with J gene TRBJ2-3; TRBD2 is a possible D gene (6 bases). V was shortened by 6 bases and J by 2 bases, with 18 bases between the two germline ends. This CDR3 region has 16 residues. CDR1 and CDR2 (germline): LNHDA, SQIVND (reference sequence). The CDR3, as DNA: TGTGCCAGTAGGTTGCTGGAGGGTGGATCCACAGATACGCAGTATTTT. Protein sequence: CASRLLEGGSTDTQYF.

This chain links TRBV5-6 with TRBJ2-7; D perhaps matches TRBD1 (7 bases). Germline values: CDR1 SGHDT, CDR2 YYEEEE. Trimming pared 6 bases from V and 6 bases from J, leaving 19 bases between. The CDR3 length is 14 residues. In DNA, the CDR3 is TGTGCCAGCACCCCGGGACTTTCAGGGGGCGAGCAGTACTTC. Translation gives CASTPGLSGGEQYF.

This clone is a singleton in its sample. The CDR3 nucleotides read TGTGCCAGCTCACTAGATTCGGGTTATGGCTACACCTTC. Residues: CASSLDSGYGYTF. The V call is TRBV18, the J call TRBJ1-2; D uncertain. The germline V gene encodes CDR1 KGHSH and CDR2 LQKENI. The CDR3 is 13 residues long. The germline V and J ends were trimmed by 4 bases and 5 bases, with 11 bases remaining between them.

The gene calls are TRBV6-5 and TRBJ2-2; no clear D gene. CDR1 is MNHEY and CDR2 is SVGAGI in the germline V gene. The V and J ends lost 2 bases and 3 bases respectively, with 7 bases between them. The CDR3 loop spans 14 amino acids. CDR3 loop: CASSYRSDTGELFF. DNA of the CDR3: TGTGCCAGCAGTTACCGAAGTGACACCGGGGAGCTGTTTTTT.

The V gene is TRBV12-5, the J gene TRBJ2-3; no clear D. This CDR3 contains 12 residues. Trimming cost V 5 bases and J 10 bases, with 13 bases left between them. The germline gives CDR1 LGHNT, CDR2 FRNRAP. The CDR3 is CASGLQNSAQYF. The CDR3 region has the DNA TGTGCTAGTGGTCTACAGAACAGTGCGCAGTATTTT.

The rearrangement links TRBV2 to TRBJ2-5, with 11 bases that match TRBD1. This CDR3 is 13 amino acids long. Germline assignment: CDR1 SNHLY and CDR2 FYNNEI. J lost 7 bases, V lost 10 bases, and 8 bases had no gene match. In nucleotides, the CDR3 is TGTGCCACCGGGACAGGGGGAACGGGGACCCAGTACTTC. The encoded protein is CATGTGGTGTQYF.

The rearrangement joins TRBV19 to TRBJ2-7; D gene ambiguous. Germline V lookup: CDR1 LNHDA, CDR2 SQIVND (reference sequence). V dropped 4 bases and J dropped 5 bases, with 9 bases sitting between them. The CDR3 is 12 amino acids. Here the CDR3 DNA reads TGTGCCAGTAGTAATAGCTTCCACGAGCAGTACTTC. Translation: CASSNSFHEQYF.

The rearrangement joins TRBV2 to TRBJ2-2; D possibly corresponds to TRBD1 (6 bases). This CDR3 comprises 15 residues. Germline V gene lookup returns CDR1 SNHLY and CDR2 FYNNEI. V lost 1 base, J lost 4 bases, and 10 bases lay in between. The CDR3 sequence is CASSEGGGFTGELFF. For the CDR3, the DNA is TGTGCCAGCAGTGAAGGTGGGGGCTTCACCGGGGAGCTGTTTTTT.

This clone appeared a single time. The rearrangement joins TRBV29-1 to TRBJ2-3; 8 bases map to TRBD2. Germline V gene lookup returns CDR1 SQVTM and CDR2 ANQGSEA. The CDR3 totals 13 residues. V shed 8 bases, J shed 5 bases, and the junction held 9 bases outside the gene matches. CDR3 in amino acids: CSPVLAGGDTQYF. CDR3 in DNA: TGCAGCCCTGTACTCGCGGGAGGAGATACGCAGTATTTT.

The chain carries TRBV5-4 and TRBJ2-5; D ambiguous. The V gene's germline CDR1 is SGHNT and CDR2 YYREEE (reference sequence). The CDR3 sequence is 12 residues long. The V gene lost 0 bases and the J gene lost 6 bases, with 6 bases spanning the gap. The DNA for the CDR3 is TGTGCCAGCAGCTTGGATCTACAGACCCAGTACTTC. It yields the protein CASSLDLQTQYF.

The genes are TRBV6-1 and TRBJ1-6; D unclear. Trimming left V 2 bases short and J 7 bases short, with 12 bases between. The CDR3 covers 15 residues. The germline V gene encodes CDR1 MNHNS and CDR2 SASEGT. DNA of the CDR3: TGTGCCAGCAGTGAACGTTGGCAGACAAATTCACCCCTCCACTTT. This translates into CASSERWQTNSPLHF.

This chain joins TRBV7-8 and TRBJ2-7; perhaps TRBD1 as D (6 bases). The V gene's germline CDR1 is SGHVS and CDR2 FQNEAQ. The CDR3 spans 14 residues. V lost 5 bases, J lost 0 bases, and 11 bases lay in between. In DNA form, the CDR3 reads TGTGCCAGCAGCCCACAGGGTCCCTCCTACGAGCAGTACTTC. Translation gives CASSPQGPSYEQYF.

For the CDR3, the DNA is TGTGCCAGCTCAGTGGGACAAAAATTGAACACTGAAGCTTTCTTT. Residues: CASSVGQKLNTEAFF. J is TRBJ1-1 and V is TRBV18, with D tentatively TRBD1 (6 bases). Looked up from germline, CDR1 is KGHSH and CDR2 is LQKENI. The CDR3 loop spans 15 amino acids. Trimming took 5 bases from V and 0 from J, leaving 13 bases between them.

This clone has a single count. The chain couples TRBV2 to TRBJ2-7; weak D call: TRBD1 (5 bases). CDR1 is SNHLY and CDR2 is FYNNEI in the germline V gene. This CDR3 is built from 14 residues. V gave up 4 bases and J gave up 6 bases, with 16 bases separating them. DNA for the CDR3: TGTGCCAGCAGTGTTCTGGGGCCCCTTGGCGAGCAGTACTTC. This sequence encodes CASSVLGPLGEQYF.

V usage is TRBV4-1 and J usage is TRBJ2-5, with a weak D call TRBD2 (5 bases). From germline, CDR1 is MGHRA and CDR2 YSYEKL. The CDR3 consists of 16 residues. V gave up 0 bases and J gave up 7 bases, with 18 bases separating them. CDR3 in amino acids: CASSQEHSNLGRTQYF. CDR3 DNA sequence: TGCGCCAGCAGCCAAGAACATAGTAACTTGGGGAGGACCCAGTACTTC.

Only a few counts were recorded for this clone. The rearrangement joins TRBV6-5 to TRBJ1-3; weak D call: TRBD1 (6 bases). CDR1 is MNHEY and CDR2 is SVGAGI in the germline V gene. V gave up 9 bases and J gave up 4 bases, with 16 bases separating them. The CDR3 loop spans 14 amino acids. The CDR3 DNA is TGTGCCAGTCAAACCGGGACATCAGGAAACACCATATATTTT. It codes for CASQTGTSGNTIYF.

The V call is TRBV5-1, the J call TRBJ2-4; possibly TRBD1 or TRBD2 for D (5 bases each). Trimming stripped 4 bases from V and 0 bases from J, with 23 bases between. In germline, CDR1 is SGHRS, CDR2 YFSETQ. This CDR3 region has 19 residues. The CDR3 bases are TGCGCCAGCAGCCCCGGGCAGGCGAGTGGGGACGTAGCCAAAAACATTCAGTACTTC. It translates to CASSPGQASGDVAKNIQYF.

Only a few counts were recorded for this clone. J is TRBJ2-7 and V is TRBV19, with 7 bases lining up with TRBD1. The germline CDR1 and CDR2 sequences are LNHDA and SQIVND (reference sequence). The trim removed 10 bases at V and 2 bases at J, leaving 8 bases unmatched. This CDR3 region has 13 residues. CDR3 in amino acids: CATRNRGAYEQYF. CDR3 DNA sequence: TGTGCCACCCGGAACAGGGGCGCCTACGAGCAGTACTTC.

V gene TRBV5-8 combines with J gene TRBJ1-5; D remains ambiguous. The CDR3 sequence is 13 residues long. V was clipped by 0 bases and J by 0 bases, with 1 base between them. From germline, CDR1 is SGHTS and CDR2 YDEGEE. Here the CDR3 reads CASSLGSNQPQHF. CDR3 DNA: TGTGCCAGCAGCTTGGGTAGCAATCAGCCCCAGCATTTT.

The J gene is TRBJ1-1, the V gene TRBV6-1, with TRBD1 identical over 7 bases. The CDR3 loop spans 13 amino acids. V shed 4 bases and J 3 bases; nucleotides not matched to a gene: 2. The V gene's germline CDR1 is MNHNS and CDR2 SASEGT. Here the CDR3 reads CASSGQGYTEAFF. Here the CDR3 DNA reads TGTGCCAGCAGTGGACAGGGTTACACTGAAGCTTTCTTT.

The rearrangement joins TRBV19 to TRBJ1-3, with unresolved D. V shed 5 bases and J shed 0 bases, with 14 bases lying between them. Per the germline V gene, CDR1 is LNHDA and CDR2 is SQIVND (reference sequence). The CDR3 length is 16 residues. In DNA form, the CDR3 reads TGTGCCAGTAGTGCCCCTCGAGGGTCCTCTGGAAACACCATATATTTT. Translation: CASSAPRGSSGNTIYF.

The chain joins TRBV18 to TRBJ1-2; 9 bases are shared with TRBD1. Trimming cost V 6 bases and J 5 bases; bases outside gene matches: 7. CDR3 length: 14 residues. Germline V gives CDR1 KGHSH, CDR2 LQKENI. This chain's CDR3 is CASSPTGTGYGYTF. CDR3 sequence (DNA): TGTGCCAGCTCGCCGACCGGGACAGGGTATGGCTACACCTTC.

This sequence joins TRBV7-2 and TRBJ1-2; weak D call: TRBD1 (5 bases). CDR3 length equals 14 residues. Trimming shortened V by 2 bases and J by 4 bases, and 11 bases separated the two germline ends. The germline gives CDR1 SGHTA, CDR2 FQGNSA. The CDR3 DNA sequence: TGTGCCAGCAGCTTACGGGACCAGATCTATGGCTACACCTTC. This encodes CASSLRDQIYGYTF.

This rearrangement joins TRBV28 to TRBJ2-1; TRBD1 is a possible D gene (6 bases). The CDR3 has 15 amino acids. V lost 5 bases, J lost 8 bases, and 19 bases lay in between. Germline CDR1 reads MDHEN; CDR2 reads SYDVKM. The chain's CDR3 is CASSDGVHRADEQFF. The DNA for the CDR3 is TGTGCCAGCAGTGACGGAGTCCACAGGGCGGATGAGCAGTTCTTC.

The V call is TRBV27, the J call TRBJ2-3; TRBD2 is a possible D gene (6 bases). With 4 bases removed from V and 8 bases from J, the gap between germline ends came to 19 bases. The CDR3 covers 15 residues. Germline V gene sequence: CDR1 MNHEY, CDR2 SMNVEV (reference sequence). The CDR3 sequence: CASSSISGPGGTQYF. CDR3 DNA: TGTGCCAGCAGTTCGATTAGCGGTCCCGGTGGTACGCAGTATTTT.